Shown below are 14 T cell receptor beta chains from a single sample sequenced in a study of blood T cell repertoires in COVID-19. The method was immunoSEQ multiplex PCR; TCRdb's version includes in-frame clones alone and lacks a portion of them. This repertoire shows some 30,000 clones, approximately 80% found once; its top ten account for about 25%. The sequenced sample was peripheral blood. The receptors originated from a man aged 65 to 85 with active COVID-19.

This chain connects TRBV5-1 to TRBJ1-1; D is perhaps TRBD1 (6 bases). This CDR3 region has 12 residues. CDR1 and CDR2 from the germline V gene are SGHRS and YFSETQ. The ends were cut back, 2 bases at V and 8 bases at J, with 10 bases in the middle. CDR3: CASSLQGSEAFF. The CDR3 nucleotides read TGCGCCAGCAGCTTACAGGGTTCGGAAGCTTTCTTT.

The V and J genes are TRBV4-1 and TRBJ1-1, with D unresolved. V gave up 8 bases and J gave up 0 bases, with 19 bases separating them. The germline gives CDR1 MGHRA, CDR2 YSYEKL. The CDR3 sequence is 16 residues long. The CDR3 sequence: CASRPWVGGMNTEAFF. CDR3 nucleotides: TGCGCCAGCCGACCTTGGGTTGGAGGGATGAACACTGAAGCTTTCTTT.

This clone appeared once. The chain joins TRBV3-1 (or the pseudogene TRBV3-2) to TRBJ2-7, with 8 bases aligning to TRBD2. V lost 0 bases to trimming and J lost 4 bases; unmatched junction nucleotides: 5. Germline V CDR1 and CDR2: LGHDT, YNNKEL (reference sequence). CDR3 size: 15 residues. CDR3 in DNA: TGTGCCAGCAGCCAAGATTATGCGGGAGGTTACGAGCAGTACTTC. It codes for CASSQDYAGGYEQYF.

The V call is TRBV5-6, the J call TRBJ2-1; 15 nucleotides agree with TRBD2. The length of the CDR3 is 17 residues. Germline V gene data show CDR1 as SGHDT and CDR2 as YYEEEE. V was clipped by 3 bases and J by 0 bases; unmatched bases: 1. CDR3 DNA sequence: TGTGCCAGCAGCTGGACTAGCGGGGGGGCCTCCTACAATGAGCAGTTCTTC. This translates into CASSWTSGGASYNEQFF.

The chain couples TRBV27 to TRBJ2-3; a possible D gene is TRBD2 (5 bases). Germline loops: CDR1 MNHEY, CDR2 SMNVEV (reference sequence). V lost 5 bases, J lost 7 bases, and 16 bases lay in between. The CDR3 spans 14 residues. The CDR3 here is CASSIRIGLYTQYF. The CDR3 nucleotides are TGTGCCAGCAGTATAAGGATCGGACTTTATACGCAGTATTTT.

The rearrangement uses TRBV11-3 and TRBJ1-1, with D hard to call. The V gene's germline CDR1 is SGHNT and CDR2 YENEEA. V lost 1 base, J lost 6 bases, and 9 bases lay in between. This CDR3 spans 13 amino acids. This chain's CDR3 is CASSLGDMAEAFF. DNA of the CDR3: TGTGCCAGCAGCTTAGGAGACATGGCTGAAGCTTTCTTT.

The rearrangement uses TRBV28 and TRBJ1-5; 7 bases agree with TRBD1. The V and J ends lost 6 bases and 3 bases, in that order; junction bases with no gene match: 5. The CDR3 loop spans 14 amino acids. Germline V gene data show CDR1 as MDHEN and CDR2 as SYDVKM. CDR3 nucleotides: TGTGCCAGCAGGGGACAGCGGTACAATCAGCCCCAGCATTTT. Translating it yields CASRGQRYNQPQHF. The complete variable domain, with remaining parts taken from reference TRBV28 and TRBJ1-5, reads DVKVTQSSRYLVKRTGEKVFLECVQDMDHENMFWYRQDPGLGLRLIYFSYDVKMKEKGDIPEGYSVSREKKERFSLILESASTNQTSMYLCASRGQRYNQPQHFGDGTRLSIL.

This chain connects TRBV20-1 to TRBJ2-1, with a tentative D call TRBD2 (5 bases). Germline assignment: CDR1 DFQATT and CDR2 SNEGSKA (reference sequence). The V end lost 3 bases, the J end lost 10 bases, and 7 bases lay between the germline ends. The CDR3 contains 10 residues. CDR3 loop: CSARREEQFF. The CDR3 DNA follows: TGCAGTGCTAGGAGGGAGGAGCAGTTCTTC.

The CDR3: CAWSSLQGQPQHF. The CDR3 DNA follows: TGTGCCTGGAGTTCCCTACAGGGCCAGCCCCAGCATTTT. V gene TRBV30 combines with J gene TRBJ1-5, with D possibly being TRBD1 (6 bases). Trimming cost V 2 bases and J 7 bases, with 12 bases left between them. Germline CDR1 and CDR2: GTSNPN and SVGIG (reference sequence). The CDR3 has 13 amino acids.

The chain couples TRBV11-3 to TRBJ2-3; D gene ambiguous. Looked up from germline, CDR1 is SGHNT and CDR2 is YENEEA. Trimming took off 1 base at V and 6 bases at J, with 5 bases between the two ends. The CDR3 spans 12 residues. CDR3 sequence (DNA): TGTGCCAGCAGCTTAGCCTCGGATACGCAGTATTTT. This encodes CASSLASDTQYF.

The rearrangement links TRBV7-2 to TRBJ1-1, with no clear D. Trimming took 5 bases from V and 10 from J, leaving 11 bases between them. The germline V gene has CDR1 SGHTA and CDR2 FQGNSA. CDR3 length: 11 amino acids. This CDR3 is CASSPYSGAFF. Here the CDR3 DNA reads TGTGCCAGCAGCCCCTACTCGGGAGCTTTCTTT.

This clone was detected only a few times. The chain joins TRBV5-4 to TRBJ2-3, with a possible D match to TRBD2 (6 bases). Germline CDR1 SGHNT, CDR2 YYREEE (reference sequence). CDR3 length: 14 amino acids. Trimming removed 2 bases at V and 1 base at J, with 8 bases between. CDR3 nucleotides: TGTGCCAGCAGCTTCCCGGGGGGCACAGATACGCAGTATTTT. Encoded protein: CASSFPGGTDTQYF.

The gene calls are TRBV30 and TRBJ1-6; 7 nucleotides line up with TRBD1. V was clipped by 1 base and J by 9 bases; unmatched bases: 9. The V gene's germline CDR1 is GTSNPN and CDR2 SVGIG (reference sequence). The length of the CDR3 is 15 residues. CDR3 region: CAWSGPTGVGSPLHF. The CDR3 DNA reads TGTGCCTGGAGTGGACCCACAGGGGTTGGTTCACCCCTCCACTTT.

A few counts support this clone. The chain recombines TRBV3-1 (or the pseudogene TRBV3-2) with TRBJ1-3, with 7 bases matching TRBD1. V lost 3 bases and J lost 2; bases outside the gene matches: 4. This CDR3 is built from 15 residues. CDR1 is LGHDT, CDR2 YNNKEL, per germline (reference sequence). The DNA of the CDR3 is TGTGCCAGCAGCCATTTGGACAGGCCTGGAAACACCATATATTTT. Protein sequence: CASSHLDRPGNTIYF.